The 7 T cell receptor beta chains below all came from one sample that was sequenced in a study of cytomegalovirus exposure and HLA in healthy donors. This table comes from immunoSEQ multiplex PCR, and its TCRdb copy is limited to in-frame clones, with some not included. The repertoire holds tens of thousands of clones, with roughly 94% as singletons. The sequencing input was PBMCs. The receptors derive from a woman under 30 in good health and CMV-seronegative.

V and J are TRBV28 and TRBJ2-7, with TRBD2 matching 9 bases. The CDR3 is made up of 16 amino acids. With V trimmed by 2 bases and J by 4 bases, 9 bases remained unmatched. The germline V gene encodes CDR1 MDHEN and CDR2 SYDVKM. In nucleotides, the CDR3 is TGTGCCAGCAGTTTACATGTAGGTAGCGGGAGATACGAGCAGTACTTC. Amino acid sequence: CASSLHVGSGRYEQYF.

Turning to this clone: Germline is not matched at one junction end, which may reflect a read error. The chain carries TRBV11-2 and TRBJ2-7, with a possible D match to TRBD1 (6 bases). The CDR3 has 11 residues. Per germline, CDR1 SGHAT and CDR2 FQNNGV. CDR3 DNA: TGTGCCAGCAGCTTTTCAGGGGATACGAACTTC. Translation gives CASSFSGDTNF.

The sample holds one count of this clone. The gene calls are TRBV11-2 and TRBJ2-1, with a tentative D call TRBD2 (6 bases). There are 15 residues in the CDR3. V shed 1 base and J shed 5 bases, with 12 bases lying between them. CDR1 is SGHAT, CDR2 FQNNGV, per germline. CDR3 coding DNA: TGTGCCAGCAGCTTAGGGGCTAGCGTCAACAATGAGCAGTTCTTC. Translating gives CASSLGASVNNEQFF. Based on the CDR3 plus reference TRBV11-2 and TRBJ2-1, the full variable domain is EAGVAQSPRYKIIEKRQSVAFWCNPISGHATLYWYQQILGQGPKLLIQFQNNGVVDDSQLPKDRFSAERLKGVDSTLKIQPAKLEDSAVYLCASSLGASVNNEQFFGPGTRLTVL.

The chain combines TRBV14 with TRBJ1-2; 9 positions match TRBD1. Germline assignment: CDR1 SGHDN and CDR2 FVKESK. J lost 7 bases, V lost 3 bases, and 6 bases had no gene match. CDR3 length equals 14 residues. CDR3 DNA: TGTGCCAGCAGCCACGACAGGGGGACGGGTGGCTACACCTTC. Translated: CASSHDRGTGGYTF.

The chain carries TRBV29-1 and TRBJ2-2, with 8 bases that match TRBD2. Germline V CDR1 and CDR2: SQVTM, ANQGSEA. The CDR3 has 15 residues. V shed 4 bases, J shed 1 base, and the junction held 5 bases outside the gene matches. This CDR3 reads CSVASRGGNTGELFF. The CDR3 DNA reads TGCAGCGTTGCATCACGGGGGGGGAACACCGGGGAGCTGTTTTTT.

The chain has TRBV7-2 and TRBJ1-1, with D perhaps TRBD1 (5 bases). Trimming removed 7 bases from V and 10 bases from J, with 22 bases in between. The CDR3 covers 14 residues. CDR1 and CDR2 from the germline V gene are SGHTA and FQGNSA. The CDR3 protein is CASTANPEQGRAFF. The CDR3 DNA is TGTGCCAGCACAGCTAACCCAGAGCAGGGTCGAGCTTTCTTT.

J is TRBJ2-1 and V is TRBV5-1; 7 bases are a match to TRBD2. V shed 2 bases and J 3 bases; nucleotides not matched to a gene: 8. Germline loops: CDR1 SGHRS, CDR2 YFSETQ. CDR3 length: 16 amino acids. The CDR3 DNA sequence: TGCGCCAGCAGCTTATTGGCGGGAGATAACTACAATGAGCAGTTCTTC. Amino acid sequence: CASSLLAGDNYNEQFF.